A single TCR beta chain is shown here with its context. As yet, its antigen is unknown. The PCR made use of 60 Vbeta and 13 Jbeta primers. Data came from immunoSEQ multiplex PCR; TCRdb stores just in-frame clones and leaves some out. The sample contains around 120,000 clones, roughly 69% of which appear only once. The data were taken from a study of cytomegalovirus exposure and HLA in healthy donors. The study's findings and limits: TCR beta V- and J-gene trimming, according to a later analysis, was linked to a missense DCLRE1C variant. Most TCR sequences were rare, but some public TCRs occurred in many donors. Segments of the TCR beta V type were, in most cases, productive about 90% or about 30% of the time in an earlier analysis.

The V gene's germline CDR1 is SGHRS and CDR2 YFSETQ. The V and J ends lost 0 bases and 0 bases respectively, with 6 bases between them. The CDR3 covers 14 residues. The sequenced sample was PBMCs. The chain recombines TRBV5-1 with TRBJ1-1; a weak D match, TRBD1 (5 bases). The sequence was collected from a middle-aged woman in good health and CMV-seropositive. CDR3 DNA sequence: TGCGCCAGCAGCTTGGAGGGGCTGAACACTGAAGCTTTCTTT. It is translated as CASSLEGLNTEAFF. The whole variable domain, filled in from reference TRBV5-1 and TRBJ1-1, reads KAGVTQTPRYLIKTRGQQVTLSCSPISGHRSVSWYQQTPGQGLQFLFEYFSETQRNKGNFPGRFSGRQFSNSRSEMNVSTLELGDSALYLCASSLEGLNTEAFFGQGTRLTVV.